The present TCR beta chain was sequenced within a study of beta chain features in type 1 diabetes. Concerning this clone: No antigen is known for it.

General study results and limits: Researchers report that Type 1 diabetes patients had moderately but significantly shorter TCRB CDR3s across all four CD4+ subsets.

Expressed TCRB transcripts got sequenced, as all isolated RNA was reverse transcribed. Sequencing used immunoSEQ multiplex PCR; TCRdb keeps in-frame clones, though not all of them. The sample has 300,000 to 350,000 clones; roughly 14% are singletons. The CDR3 loop spans 14 amino acids. The germline V gene has CDR1 MNHEY and CDR2 SMNVEV (reference sequence). The V and J ends lost 7 bases and 1 base respectively, with 13 bases between them. This receptor was taken from a woman in her late teens or twenties with type 1 diabetes. Sequencing was performed on naive CD4+ T cells from blood. The chain carries TRBV27 and TRBJ2-5, with D perhaps TRBD1 (6 bases). CDR3 region: CASKGSGVQETQYF. The DNA for the CDR3 is TGTGCCAGCAAGGGTTCAGGGGTCCAAGAGACCCAGTACTTC.